The clone carrying this TCR beta chain was found a few times. This entry comes from a study of blood T cell repertoires in COVID-19. Germline CDR1 and CDR2: SGHNT and YENEEA. V was clipped by 2 bases and J by 5 bases; unmatched bases: 13. The CDR3 has 18 amino acids. Here immunoSEQ multiplex PCR was the method, and the copy in TCRdb shows in-frame clones only, minus some. The profile shows around 260,000 clones, roughly 88% of them singletons. The receptor was derived from a woman aged 70 to 79 with COVID-19, enrolled during active disease. Input material: peripheral blood. This chain connects TRBV11-3 to TRBJ2-1, with 9 bases lining up with TRBD2. The CDR3: CASSLFGPVAGEDNEQFF. The CDR3, as DNA: TGTGCCAGCAGCTTATTTGGCCCCGTAGCGGGAGAAGACAATGAGCAGTTCTTC.